The 31 T cell receptor beta chains below all came from one sample that was sequenced in a study of metastatic and nonmetastatic thyroid tumors. Patients underwent thyroid surgery, and none had received any treatment before it. MiXCR re-clonotyped the PCR reads for TCRdb. The sample includes fewer than 40,000 clones, roughly 45% of them seen just once. The sample taken for sequencing was tumor tissue. The receptors shown here come from a male donor with papillary thyroid cancer or a benign thyroid nodule (not recorded which). Some clones in this sample may be carry-over from other donors' samples.

The chain has TRBV24-1 and TRBJ2-1; TRBD2 aligns across 8 bases. CDR1 is KGHDR, CDR2 SFDVKD, per germline. The CDR3 runs 17 residues. With 0 bases clipped from V and 9 bases from J, the junction kept 12 bases outside the gene matches. The CDR3 DNA sequence: TGTGCCACCAGTGATTTGTCCAGCGGGAGATTGTCGGGTGAGCAGTTCTTC. It codes for CATSDLSSGRLSGEQFF.

The V and J genes are TRBV30 and TRBJ1-6, with D uncertain. The CDR3 sequence is 13 residues long. V was clipped by 1 base and J by 9 bases, with 10 bases between them. In germline, CDR1 is GTSNPN, CDR2 SVGIG (reference sequence). CDR3 nucleotide sequence: TGTGCCTGGAGTGCCACAGTATTTTCACCCCTCCACTTT. This gives the protein CAWSATVFSPLHF.

V and J are TRBV5-4 and TRBJ1-1; D ambiguous. Germline V CDR1 and CDR2: SGHNT, YYREEE (reference sequence). V was cut by 5 bases and J by 11 bases, with 19 bases left in between. The CDR3 is 13 residues long. CDR3 DNA sequence: TGTGCCAGCAGGGCCGCCGGAGGGCTCGATGCTTTCTTT. It yields the protein CASRAAGGLDAFF.

V gene TRBV29-1 combines with J gene TRBJ2-1, with 7 bases lining up with TRBD1. Germline loops: CDR1 SQVTM, CDR2 ANQGSEA. Unmatched junction bases numbered 8, after V lost 3 bases and J lost 3 bases. The CDR3 has 15 amino acids. CDR3 nucleotide sequence: TGCAGCGTTGAGGTTTGGGACAGTAACTACAATGAGCAGTTCTTC. Encoded protein: CSVEVWDSNYNEQFF.

The genes are TRBV7-8 and TRBJ2-7; perhaps TRBD1 as D (7 bases). The CDR3 totals 15 residues. V lost 0 bases and J 9 bases, leaving 18 bases between the germline ends. Looked up from germline, CDR1 is SGHVS and CDR2 is FQNEAQ. CDR3 nucleotides: TGTGCCAGCAGCTTAGCTCAGGGGGGACCTACGAGGCAGTACTTC. It yields the protein CASSLAQGGPTRQYF.

The V and J genes are TRBV2 and TRBJ2-1; D is possibly TRBD1 (7 bases). The CDR3 is 16 residues long. Trimming removed 5 bases at V and 0 bases at J, with 14 bases between. The germline V gene has CDR1 SNHLY and CDR2 FYNNEI. The CDR3 coding sequence is TGTGCCAGCAGTCCGTCAGGGGGGAGCTCCTACAATGAGCAGTTCTTC. This gives the protein CASSPSGGSSYNEQFF.

The chain recombines TRBV5-5 with TRBJ1-2; TRBD1 matches at 8 bases. With 7 bases clipped from V and 7 bases from J, the junction kept 18 bases outside the gene matches. The CDR3 runs to 16 residues. CDR1 SGHKS and CDR2 YYEKEE come from the germline V gene (reference sequence). The CDR3 coding sequence is TGTGCCAGCTTTTCATATGAAGGCAGGGGGCAAGGTGGCTACACCTTC. Translation: CASFSYEGRGQGGYTF.

The gene calls are TRBV7-3 and TRBJ2-2, with D perhaps TRBD2 (6 bases). The CDR3 contains 16 residues. Germline V gives CDR1 SGHTA, CDR2 FQGTGA. V dropped 1 base and J dropped 5 bases, with 14 bases sitting between them. The CDR3 DNA follows: TGTGCCAGCAGCTTAATTGGAGGGGACCAAACCGGGGAGCTGTTTTTT. It specifies CASSLIGGDQTGELFF.

The chain has TRBV30 and TRBJ2-7, with D uncertain. Germline CDR1 reads GTSNPN; CDR2 reads SVGIG (reference sequence). The V end lost 6 bases, the J end lost 2 bases, and 17 bases lay between the germline ends. The CDR3 sequence is 14 residues long. CDR3 DNA: TGTGCCTGCCGCGGCGAGACGGGCACCTACGAGCAGTACTTC. It is translated as CACRGETGTYEQYF.

The V and J genes are TRBV5-1 and TRBJ1-2, with 8 bases fitting TRBD1. CDR3 size: 14 residues. CDR1 is SGHRS and CDR2 is YFSETQ in the germline V gene. Losses at the gene ends were 0 bases for V and 4 bases for J; bases not matched to a gene: 2. CDR3 sequence: CASSLEQGVYGYTF. The CDR3 region has the DNA TGCGCCAGCAGCTTGGAACAGGGGGTCTATGGCTACACCTTC.

The V gene is TRBV11-2, the J gene TRBJ1-3, with D possibly TRBD1 on 5 matching bases. The V gene lost 0 bases and the J gene lost 0 bases, with 9 bases spanning the gap. Germline-derived CDR1 and CDR2 are SGHAT and FQNNGV. The CDR3 loop spans 16 amino acids. The CDR3 protein is CASSLETAHSGNTIYF. CDR3 bases: TGTGCCAGCAGCTTAGAGACAGCTCACTCTGGAAACACCATATATTTT.

The V gene is TRBV11-1, the J gene TRBJ1-6; 10 nucleotides align to TRBD1. V shed 5 bases and J 6 bases; nucleotides not matched to a gene: 10. Germline values: CDR1 SGHAT, CDR2 FQDESV (reference sequence). This CDR3 comprises 17 residues. CDR3 DNA sequence: TGTGCCAGCAGCACCGCCCGGGACAGGGGACGTAATTCACCCCTCCACTTT. Amino acids: CASSTARDRGRNSPLHF.

The chain carries TRBV18 and TRBJ2-6, with D perhaps matching TRBD1 or TRBD2 (5 bases each). The germline V gene encodes CDR1 KGHSH and CDR2 LQKENI. V lost 3 bases and J 0 bases, leaving 12 bases between the germline ends. The CDR3 has 17 residues. CDR3 coding DNA: TGTGCCAGCTCACCTAAATTGGGGACCTCTGGGGCCAACGTCCTGACTTTC. Amino acids: CASSPKLGTSGANVLTF.

This clone has just a few counts. The rearrangement joins TRBV6-1 to TRBJ1-6, with 9 bases matching TRBD1. CDR3 length: 12 amino acids. The germline CDR1 and CDR2 sequences are MNHNS and SASEGT. The trim removed 8 bases at V and 9 bases at J, leaving 2 bases unmatched. DNA for the CDR3: TGTGCCAGCCAGGACAGGGGTTCACCCCTCCACTTT. It translates to CASQDRGSPLHF.

This CDR3 is CSVRAGQETQYF. Written as DNA, the CDR3 is TGCAGCGTTAGGGCAGGCCAAGAGACCCAGTACTTC. The J gene is TRBJ2-5, the V gene TRBV29-1; the D is unclear. Trimming took 5 bases from V and 1 from J, leaving 8 bases between them. From germline, CDR1 is SQVTM and CDR2 ANQGSEA. The CDR3 contains 12 residues.

The sample holds a few counts of this clone. The rearrangement joins TRBV6-2 or TRBV6-3 to TRBJ2-3; the match to TRBD2 covers 10 bases. J was trimmed by 1 base and V by 10 bases; bases with no gene match: 5. Per the germline V gene, CDR1 is MNHEY and CDR2 is SVGEGT. This CDR3 is 14 amino acids long. CDR3 protein: CATVAGGGTDTQYF. CDR3 nucleotide sequence: TGTGCCACCGTAGCGGGAGGAGGCACAGATACGCAGTATTTT.

The V gene is TRBV29-1, the J gene TRBJ2-5, with unresolved D. V dropped 7 bases and J dropped 5 bases, with 11 bases sitting between them. Germline V CDR1 and CDR2: SQVTM, ANQGSEA. This CDR3 is 11 amino acids long. The chain's CDR3 is CSASVGETQYF. CDR3 bases: TGCAGCGCATCGGTGGGCGAGACCCAGTACTTC.

This clone was seen more than once but under ten times. At one end the junction does not follow the germline gene, possibly because of a read error. This chain links TRBV7-7 with TRBJ2-2, with D uncertain. Germline assignment: CDR1 SSHAT and CDR2 FNYEAQ (reference sequence). The CDR3 runs 12 residues. The CDR3 sequence is CASIPDTGELFF. In nucleotides, the CDR3 is TGTGCTAGCATCCCCGATACCGGGGAGCTGTTTTTT.

This rearrangement joins TRBV7-8 to TRBJ1-1; tentatively, D is TRBD1 (5 bases). The CDR3 consists of 16 residues. V lost 3 bases, J lost 0 bases, and 14 bases lay in between. The germline CDR1 and CDR2 sequences are SGHVS and FQNEAQ. CDR3 DNA sequence: TGTGCCAGCAGCTTTACAGGTTCCTCAATGAACACTGAAGCTTTCTTT. Translated, it gives CASSFTGSSMNTEAFF.

This clone was detected only a few times. The genes are TRBV28 and TRBJ2-5; TRBD2 matches at 8 bases. J gave up 0 bases and V 4 bases, and 10 bases lay outside the gene matches. Germline loops: CDR1 MDHEN, CDR2 SYDVKM. This CDR3 contains 17 residues. The CDR3 coding sequence is TGTGCCAGCAGTTCGGGGGGGGGGATTTTGTACCAAGAGACCCAGTACTTC. This encodes CASSSGGGILYQETQYF.

The chain is built from TRBV19 and TRBJ1-2, with unresolved D. The CDR3 runs 14 residues. Germline V CDR1 and CDR2: LNHDA, SQIVND (reference sequence). Trimming removed 3 bases from V and 0 bases from J, with 8 bases in between. CDR3 sequence (DNA): TGTGCCAGTAGTATCCCCGATACTAACTATGGCTACACCTTC. This codes for CASSIPDTNYGYTF.

This clone was seen a few times. The rearrangement joins TRBV6-1 to TRBJ1-1; 7 bases are a match to TRBD1. In germline, CDR1 is MNHNS, CDR2 SASEGT. The CDR3 covers 15 residues. Trimming at V came to 5 bases and at J to 3 bases, leaving 9 bases not matched to a gene. CDR3 nucleotides: TGTGCCAGCAGTCTCCGGGACAGTGAATACACTGAAGCTTTCTTT. This codes for CASSLRDSEYTEAFF.

This sequence joins TRBV6-1 and TRBJ2-2, with D unclear. Trimming removed 5 bases at V and 0 bases at J, with 7 bases between. Per germline, CDR1 MNHNS and CDR2 SASEGT. The CDR3 is 14 amino acids. The CDR3 nucleotides read TGTGCCAGCAGTAGGGTCACGAACACCGGGGAGCTGTTTTTT. Its protein is CASSRVTNTGELFF.

V usage is TRBV5-1 and J usage is TRBJ2-7; possibly TRBD1 for D (6 bases). Germline CDR1 reads SGHRS; CDR2 reads YFSETQ. The CDR3 spans 13 residues. Trimming took 1 base from V and 9 from J, leaving 14 bases between them. For the CDR3, the DNA is TGCGCCAGCAGCTTGCCTCCCGGGACACCGCAGTACTTC. Translation gives CASSLPPGTPQYF.

This clone was observed a handful of times. This chain links TRBV6-6 with TRBJ2-7; 7 nucleotides align to TRBD1. The CDR3 extends over 16 amino acids. V shed 0 bases, J shed 1 base, and the junction held 6 bases outside the gene matches. Germline CDR1 MNHNY, CDR2 SVGAGI (reference sequence). For the CDR3, the DNA is TGTGCCAGCAGTTACTCGAATGCAGGGGGATCCTACGAGCAGTACTTC. It is translated as CASSYSNAGGSYEQYF.

This chain connects TRBV6-6 to TRBJ1-2; TRBD1 is a possible D gene (5 bases). V lost 2 bases to trimming and J lost 8 bases, with 9 bases between them. The germline V gene has CDR1 MNHNY and CDR2 SVGAGI (reference sequence). This CDR3 has 12 residues. CDR3 residues: CASSYGQGGYTF. For the CDR3, the DNA is TGTGCCAGCAGTTACGGCCAGGGCGGCTACACCTTC.

This clone showed up just once. The chain is built from TRBV19 and TRBJ1-1, with a weak D call TRBD1 (6 bases). Trimming stripped 10 bases from V and 0 bases from J, with 21 bases between. CDR3 length: 16 amino acids. The V gene's germline CDR1 is LNHDA and CDR2 SQIVND (reference sequence). Written as DNA, the CDR3 is TGTGCCACAACGAGAGGGGACAAGCTCATGAACACTGAAGCTTTCTTT. This encodes CATTRGDKLMNTEAFF.

This clone occurred once. The chain links TRBV2 to TRBJ2-3; TRBD2 might be the D (5 bases). The CDR3 runs 13 residues. Trimming stripped 7 bases from V and 4 bases from J, with 12 bases between. Germline loops: CDR1 SNHLY, CDR2 FYNNEI. CDR3: CASTSGFADTQYF. The DNA for the CDR3 is TGTGCCAGCACTTCGGGATTCGCAGATACGCAGTATTTT.

The chain uses TRBV10-1 and TRBJ1-1; possible D gene TRBD1, 5 bases. This CDR3 is built from 11 residues. Germline assignment: CDR1 WNHNN and CDR2 SYGVQD (reference sequence). V lost 4 bases to trimming and J lost 5 bases, with 5 bases between them. The CDR3 is CASSGQTEAFF. For the CDR3, the DNA is TGCGCCAGCAGTGGACAGACTGAAGCTTTCTTT.

The V gene is TRBV30, the J gene TRBJ2-7; TRBD1 might be the D (5 bases). CDR3 size: 12 residues. V shed 2 bases and J shed 10 bases, with 15 bases lying between them. CDR1 GTSNPN and CDR2 SVGIG come from the germline V gene (reference sequence). The CDR3 spells CAWSPSSGPQYF. CDR3 coding DNA: TGTGCCTGGAGTCCCTCTTCAGGGCCCCAGTACTTC.

The table lists this clone with a few counts. The same CDR3 arises from other DNA sequences in this sample as well. The V and J genes are TRBV9 and TRBJ2-2; D is unclear. The CDR3 has 13 amino acids. Trimming took 0 bases from V and 5 from J, leaving 5 bases between them. Germline-derived CDR1 and CDR2 are SGDLS and YYNGEE. CDR3 DNA: TGTGCCAGCAGCGTAGGAGGAACCGGGGAGCTGTTTTTT. The encoded protein is CASSVGGTGELFF.